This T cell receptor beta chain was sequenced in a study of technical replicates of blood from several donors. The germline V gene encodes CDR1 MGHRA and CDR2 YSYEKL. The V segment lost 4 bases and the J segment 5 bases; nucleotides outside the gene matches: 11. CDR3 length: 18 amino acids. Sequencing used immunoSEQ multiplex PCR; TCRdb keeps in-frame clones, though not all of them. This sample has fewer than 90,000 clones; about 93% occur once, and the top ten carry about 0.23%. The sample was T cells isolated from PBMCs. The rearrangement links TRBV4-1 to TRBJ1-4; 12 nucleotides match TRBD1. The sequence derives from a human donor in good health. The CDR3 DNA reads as TGCGCCAGCAGCCGCAAGGGCGGGGGGACAGGGGGCAATGAAAAACTGTTTTTT. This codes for CASSRKGGGTGGNEKLFF.